Listed below are T cell receptor beta chains from one sample, sequenced in a study of T cell responses to AZD1222 COVID-19 vaccine. The method was immunoSEQ multiplex PCR; TCRdb's version includes in-frame clones alone and lacks a portion of them. The sample lists 150,000 to 200,000 clones; 90% to 95% were seen once. Material: peripheral blood, obtained 28 days after the second AZD1222 dose. The receptors were gathered from an adult who received the AZD1222 COVID-19 vaccine. Both conserved end residues are part of each CDR3. The D gene is left open where the match is weak. Part of the rows lack a size; the others show once, few, many or a class for expanded clones.

v_call,clone_size,d_call,j_call,cdr3_nt,cdr3_aa
TRBV18,-,-,TRBJ1-5,TGTGCCAGCTCACCACGGTCTCCCGGTAGTCAGCCCCAGCATTTT,CASSPRSPGSQPQHF
TRBV25-1,-,-,TRBJ1-6,TGTGCCACCCTGGGGGGGGCGGATTCACCCCTCCACTTT,CATLGGADSPLHF
TRBV7-6,-,TRBD1,TRBJ1-2,TGTGCCAGCAGCTTAGGAGGGGGCCTTGGCTACACCTTC,CASSLGGGLGYTF
TRBV6-6,-,-,TRBJ1-1,TGTGCCAGCAGTTCAGACAGTAACACTGAAGCTTTCTTT,CASSSDSNTEAFF
TRBV20-1,-,-,TRBJ1-4,TGCAGTACAGGGTATAATGAAAAACTGTTTTTT,CSTGYNEKLFF
TRBV18,once,-,TRBJ1-4,TGTGCCAGCTCACCACCAGGGTTCACTAATGAAAAACTGTTTTTT,CASSPPGFTNEKLFF
TRBV15,-,-,TRBJ1-5,TGTGCCACCAGCCGCACACAGGGATTAAATCAGCCCCAGCATTTT,CATSRTQGLNQPQHF
TRBV3-1/TRBV3-2,-,-,TRBJ1-3,TGTGCCAGCAGCCAAGATTTGACCGCTGGAAACACCATATATTTT,CASSQDLTAGNTIYF
TRBV9,-,-,TRBJ2-3,TGTGCCAGCAGCGTAGGAAGTTTGCAAAATACGCAGTATTTT,CASSVGSLQNTQYF
TRBV7-6,-,TRBD1,TRBJ2-5,TGTGCCAGCAGCCCGATGGGACAGGGCGGGGGGACCCAGTACTTC,CASSPMGQGGGTQYF
TRBV25-1,few,TRBD1,TRBJ1-1,TGTGCCAGCAGGGAGACAGGGATACGGGGAGCTTTCTTT,CASRETGIRGAFF
TRBV7-9,few,-,TRBJ2-7,TGTGCCAGCAGCTCGATCTACGAGCAGTACTTC,CASSSIYEQYF
TRBV7-9,once,-,TRBJ1-2,TGTGCCAGCAGCTCGCCTGGGGCTGACCGCTATGGCTACACCTTC,CASSSPGADRYGYTF
TRBV25-1,-,-,TRBJ2-2,TGTGCCAGCAGTGAATATGGTCCGAAAAGGGACGGGGAGCTGTTTTTT,CASSEYGPKRDGELFF
TRBV19,-,-,TRBJ1-3,TGTGCCAGTAGTATGGTACGGGGTTCGGGCGGAAACACCATATATTTT,CASSMVRGSGGNTIYF
TRBV2,-,-,TRBJ1-5,TGTGCCAGCAGTGATGAGAGTAACAGTCAGCCCCAGCATTTT,CASSDESNSQPQHF
TRBV5-4,-,TRBD2,TRBJ2-1,TGTGCCAGCAGCTTGGGTCAGCGGGGGGGCCAAAATGAGCAGTTCTTC,CASSLGQRGGQNEQFF
TRBV5-1,-,TRBD1,TRBJ1-1,TGCGCCAGCAGCTTCCGGACAGGGTGGAACACTGAAGCTTTCTTT,CASSFRTGWNTEAFF
TRBV11-2,-,TRBD2,TRBJ2-5,TGTGCCAGCAGCTTAGCCAGCGGGGGGGCCGATCAGTACTTC,CASSLASGGADQYF
TRBV6-1,once,-,TRBJ1-1,TGTGCCAGCAGTGAAGCCAGGGGAACTGAAGCTTTCTTT,CASSEARGTEAFF
TRBV10-3,once,TRBD2,TRBJ2-5,TGTGCCATCGGACTAGCTTCAGAGACCCAGTACTTC,CAIGLASETQYF
TRBV29-1,-,-,TRBJ2-6,TGCAGCGTTGAAGTTCCGGGACATCGCTCTGGGGCCAACGTCCTGACTTTC,CSVEVPGHRSGANVLTF
TRBV3-1/TRBV3-2,-,-,TRBJ1-2,TGTGCCAGCAGCCAATCAGACAGGCTCGGGAACTACACCTTC,CASSQSDRLGNYTF
TRBV18,-,TRBD1,TRBJ1-2,TGTGCCAGCTCACCTACGGTTAACCCAGGGGGTATTGGCTACACCTTC,CASSPTVNPGGIGYTF
TRBV3-1/TRBV3-2,-,TRBD1,TRBJ1-1,TGTGCCAGCAGCCCCTGGGACAGGGCGGCGAACACTGAAGCTTTCTTT,CASSPWDRAANTEAFF